This T cell receptor beta chain was identified in a study of shared clonotypes between healthy human individuals. Per the original data handling: Without quality scores, immunoSEQ junctional reads could not be filtered like full-length reads. Only in-frame clones appear in the TCRdb table, and some are missing; sequencing was by immunoSEQ multiplex PCR. D and trimming come from the DNA, and the V and J calls and clone size come from that table. The sample contains millions of clones, about 93% of which appear only once. CD8 cells classed as naive were CD45RO-negative and positively selected for CCR7, excluding terminally differentiated effector memory CD45RA+ cells. The sequenced material came from naive CD8+ T cells from PBMCs. This sequence originates from a man between 18 and 29 years old in good health. Some clones in this sample may be carry-over from other donors' samples.

CDR3 DNA: TGTGCCAGCAGCCAAGATAGGGCCCATGAGCAGTTCTTC. It codes for CASSQDRAHEQFF. The chain links TRBV4-2 to TRBJ2-1, with unresolved D. V lost 0 bases and J lost 8, with 8 bases in between. Germline CDR1 is LGHNA and CDR2 is YNFKEQ. The CDR3 length is 13 residues.